This record covers a single TCR beta chain. Antigen unknown. Sequencing used immunoSEQ multiplex PCR; TCRdb keeps in-frame clones, though not all of them. The sample has a few hundred thousand clones, approximately 90% seen once; the top ten hold under 0.9%. From the approximately 120-subject validation cohort, which was separate from the roughly 680-subject first cohort, the donors were drawn. This record belongs to a study of cytomegalovirus exposure and HLA in healthy donors. Overall study findings and caveats: Rare TCR sequences predominated, though certain public TCRs were found in many donors. According to reports, the classifier identified cytomegalovirus status with high specificity and sensitivity. According to the study, around 180 TCR beta chains were cytomegalovirus-associated.

The germline V gene encodes CDR1 MNHNS and CDR2 SASEGT. CDR3 size: 18 residues. Trimming at V came to 0 bases and at J to 9 bases, leaving 12 bases not matched to a gene. Specimen: PBMCs. This receptor was obtained from a woman between 18 and 29 years old in good health and CMV-seronegative. The chain joins TRBV6-1 to TRBJ2-1, with TRBD2 matching 12 bases. The CDR3 protein is CASSEARGLAGRVVEQFF. The CDR3, as DNA: TGTGCCAGCAGTGAAGCGCGAGGACTAGCGGGGAGGGTTGTTGAGCAGTTCTTC.